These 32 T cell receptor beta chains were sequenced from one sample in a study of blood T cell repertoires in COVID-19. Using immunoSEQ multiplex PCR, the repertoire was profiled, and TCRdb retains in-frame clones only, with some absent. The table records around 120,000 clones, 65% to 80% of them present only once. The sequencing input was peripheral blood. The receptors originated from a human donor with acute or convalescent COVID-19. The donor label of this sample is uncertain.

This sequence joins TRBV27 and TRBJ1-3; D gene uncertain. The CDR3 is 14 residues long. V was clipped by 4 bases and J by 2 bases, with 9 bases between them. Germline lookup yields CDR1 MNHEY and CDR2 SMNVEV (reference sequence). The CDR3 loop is CASSSWPAGNTIYF. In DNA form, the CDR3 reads TGTGCCAGCAGTTCTTGGCCAGCTGGAAACACCATATATTTT.

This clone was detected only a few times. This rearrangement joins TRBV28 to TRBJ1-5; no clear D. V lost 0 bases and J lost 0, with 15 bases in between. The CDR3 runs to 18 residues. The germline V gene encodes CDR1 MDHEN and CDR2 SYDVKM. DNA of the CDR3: TGTGCCAGCAGTTTATGGAGGGTGAAAGGCCATAGCAATCAGCCCCAGCATTTT. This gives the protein CASSLWRVKGHSNQPQHF.

The CDR3 sequence: CASGDSNTEAFF. CDR3 bases: TGTGCCAGCGGAGACTCGAACACTGAAGCTTTCTTT. The chain uses TRBV6-6 and TRBJ1-1; no firm D call. V was pared by 8 bases and J by 1 base, with 8 bases between. Germline lookup yields CDR1 MNHNY and CDR2 SVGAGI (reference sequence). The CDR3 is 12 residues long.

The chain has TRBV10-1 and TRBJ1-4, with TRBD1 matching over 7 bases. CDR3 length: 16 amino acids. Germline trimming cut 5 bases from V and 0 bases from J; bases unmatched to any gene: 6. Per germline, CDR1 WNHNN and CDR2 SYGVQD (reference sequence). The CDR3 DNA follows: TGCGCCAGCAGTCCTGGACAGGTCTCAACTAATGAAAAACTGTTTTTT. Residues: CASSPGQVSTNEKLFF.

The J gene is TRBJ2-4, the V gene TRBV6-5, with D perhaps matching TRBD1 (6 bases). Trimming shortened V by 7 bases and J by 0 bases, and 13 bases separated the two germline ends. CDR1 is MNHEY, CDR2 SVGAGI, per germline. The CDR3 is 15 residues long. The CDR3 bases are TGTGCCAGCACTGGGACACTCGTAGCCAAAAACATTCAGTACTTC. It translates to CASTGTLVAKNIQYF.

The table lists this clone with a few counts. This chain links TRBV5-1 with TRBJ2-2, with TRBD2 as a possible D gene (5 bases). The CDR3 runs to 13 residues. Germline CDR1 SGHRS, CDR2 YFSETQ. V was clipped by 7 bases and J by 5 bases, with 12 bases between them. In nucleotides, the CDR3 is TGCGCCAGCGGAACCGGGGAGACCGGGGAGCTGTTTTTT. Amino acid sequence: CASGTGETGELFF.

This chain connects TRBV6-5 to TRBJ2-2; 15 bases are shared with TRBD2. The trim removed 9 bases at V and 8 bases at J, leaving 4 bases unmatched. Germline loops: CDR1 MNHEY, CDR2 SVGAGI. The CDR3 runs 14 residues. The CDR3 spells CARGLAGGLGELFF. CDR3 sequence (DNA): TGTGCCAGAGGACTAGCGGGGGGGCTTGGGGAGCTGTTTTTT.

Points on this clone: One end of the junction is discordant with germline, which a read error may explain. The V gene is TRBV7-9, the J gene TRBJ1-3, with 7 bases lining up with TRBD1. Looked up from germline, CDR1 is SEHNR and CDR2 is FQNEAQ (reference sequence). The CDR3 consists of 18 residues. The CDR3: CASSLRQGPARSGYTIYF. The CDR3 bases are TGTGCCAGCAGCTTACGACAGGGTCCCGCTCGCTCTGGATACACCATATATTTT.

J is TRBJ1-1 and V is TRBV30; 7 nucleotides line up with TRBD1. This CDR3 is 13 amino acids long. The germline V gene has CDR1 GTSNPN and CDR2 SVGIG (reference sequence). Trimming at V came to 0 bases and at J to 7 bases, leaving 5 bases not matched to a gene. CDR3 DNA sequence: TGTGCCTGGAGTGTTAGGGGGCCGGGTGAAGCTTTCTTT. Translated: CAWSVRGPGEAFF.

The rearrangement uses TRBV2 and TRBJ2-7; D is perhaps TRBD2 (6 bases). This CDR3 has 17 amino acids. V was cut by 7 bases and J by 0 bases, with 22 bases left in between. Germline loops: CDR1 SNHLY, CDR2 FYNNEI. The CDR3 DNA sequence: TGTGCCAGCAAGGCCCTCCGAATAGCGGATAGCTCCTACGAGCAGTACTTC. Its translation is CASKALRIADSSYEQYF.

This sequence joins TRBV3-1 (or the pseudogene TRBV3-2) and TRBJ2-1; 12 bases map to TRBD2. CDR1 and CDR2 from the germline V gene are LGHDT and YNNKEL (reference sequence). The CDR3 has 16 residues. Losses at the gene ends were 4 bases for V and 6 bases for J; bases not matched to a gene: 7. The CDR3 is CASSPLAGGPRNEQFF. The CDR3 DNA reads TGTGCCAGCAGCCCCCTAGCGGGGGGGCCGCGCAATGAGCAGTTCTTC.

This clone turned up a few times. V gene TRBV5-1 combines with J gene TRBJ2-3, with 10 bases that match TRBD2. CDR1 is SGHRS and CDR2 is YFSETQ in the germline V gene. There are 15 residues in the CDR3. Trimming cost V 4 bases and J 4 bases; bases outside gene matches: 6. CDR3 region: CASSRTSGVADTQYF. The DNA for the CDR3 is TGCGCCAGCAGCAGGACTAGCGGTGTCGCAGATACGCAGTATTTT.

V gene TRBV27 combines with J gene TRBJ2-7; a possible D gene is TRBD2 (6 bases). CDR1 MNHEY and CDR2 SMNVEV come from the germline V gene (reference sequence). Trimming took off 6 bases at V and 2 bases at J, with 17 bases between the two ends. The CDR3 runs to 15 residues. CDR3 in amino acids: CASRFKGRGTYEQYF. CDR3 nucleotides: TGTGCCAGCAGGTTTAAGGGACGGGGGACCTACGAGCAGTACTTC.

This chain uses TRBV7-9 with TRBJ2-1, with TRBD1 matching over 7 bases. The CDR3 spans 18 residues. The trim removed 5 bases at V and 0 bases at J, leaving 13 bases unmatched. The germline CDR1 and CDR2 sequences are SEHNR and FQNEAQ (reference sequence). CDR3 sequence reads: CASSPRTGLLSSYNEQFF. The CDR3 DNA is TGTGCCAGCAGCCCGAGGACAGGTCTTTTAAGCTCCTACAATGAGCAGTTCTTC.

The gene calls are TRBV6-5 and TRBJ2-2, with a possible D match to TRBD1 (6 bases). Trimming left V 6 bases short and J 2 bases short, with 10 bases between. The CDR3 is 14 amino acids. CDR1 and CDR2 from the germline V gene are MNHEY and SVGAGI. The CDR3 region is CASSWGHNTGELFF. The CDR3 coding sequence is TGTGCCAGCAGCTGGGGACACAACACCGGGGAGCTGTTTTTT.

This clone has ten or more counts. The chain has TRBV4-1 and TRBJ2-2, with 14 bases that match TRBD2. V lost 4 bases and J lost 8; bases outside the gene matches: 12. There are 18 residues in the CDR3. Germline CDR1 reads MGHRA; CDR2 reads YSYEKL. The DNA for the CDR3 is TGCGCCAGCAGCCGCTGGACTAGCGGGGGGTCCTCCGGAGGGGAGCTGTTTTTT. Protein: CASSRWTSGGSSGGELFF.

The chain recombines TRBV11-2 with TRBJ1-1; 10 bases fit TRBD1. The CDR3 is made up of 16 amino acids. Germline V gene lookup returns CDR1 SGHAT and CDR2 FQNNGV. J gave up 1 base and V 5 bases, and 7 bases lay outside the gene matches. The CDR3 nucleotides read TGTGCCAGCAGCGCCGACAGGGGGCTCGGGAACACTGAAGCTTTCTTT. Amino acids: CASSADRGLGNTEAFF.

CDR3 in DNA: TGTGCCAGCAGGGGGACTAGCGGGGCCACCGGGGAGCTGTTTTTT. It encodes CASRGTSGATGELFF. The V call is TRBV6-5, the J call TRBJ2-2, with TRBD2 matching 13 bases. Looked up from germline, CDR1 is MNHEY and CDR2 is SVGAGI. J gave up 4 bases and V 6 bases, and 2 bases lay outside the gene matches. This CDR3 contains 15 residues.

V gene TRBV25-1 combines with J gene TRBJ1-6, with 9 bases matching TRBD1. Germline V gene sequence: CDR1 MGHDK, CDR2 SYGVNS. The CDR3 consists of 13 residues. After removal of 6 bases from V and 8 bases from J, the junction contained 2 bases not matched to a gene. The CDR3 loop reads CASRQGAYSPLHF. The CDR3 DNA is TGTGCCAGCAGACAGGGGGCTTATTCACCCCTCCACTTT.

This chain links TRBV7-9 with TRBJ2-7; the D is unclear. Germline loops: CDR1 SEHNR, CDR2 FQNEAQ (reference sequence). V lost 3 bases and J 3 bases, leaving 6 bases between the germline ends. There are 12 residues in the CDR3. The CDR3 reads CASSFPFYEQYF. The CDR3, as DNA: TGTGCCAGCAGCTTCCCGTTCTACGAGCAGTACTTC.

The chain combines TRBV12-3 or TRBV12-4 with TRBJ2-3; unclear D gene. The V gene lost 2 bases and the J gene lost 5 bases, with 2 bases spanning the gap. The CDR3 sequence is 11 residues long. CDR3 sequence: CASSLRDTQYF. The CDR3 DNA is TGTGCCAGCAGTTTACGAGATACGCAGTATTTT.

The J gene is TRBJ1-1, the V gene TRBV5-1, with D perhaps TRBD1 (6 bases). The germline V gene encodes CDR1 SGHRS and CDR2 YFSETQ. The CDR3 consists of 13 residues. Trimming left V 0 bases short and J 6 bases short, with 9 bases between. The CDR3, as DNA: TGCGCCAGCAGCTTGGCGGGGGGCGCTGAAGCTTTCTTT. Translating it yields CASSLAGGAEAFF.

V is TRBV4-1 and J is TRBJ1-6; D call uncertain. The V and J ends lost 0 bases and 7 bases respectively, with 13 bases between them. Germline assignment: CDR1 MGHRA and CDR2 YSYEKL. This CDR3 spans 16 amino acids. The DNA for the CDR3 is TGCGCCAGCAGCCAAGATCGGGTACTGATAAATTCACCCCTCCACTTT. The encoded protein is CASSQDRVLINSPLHF.

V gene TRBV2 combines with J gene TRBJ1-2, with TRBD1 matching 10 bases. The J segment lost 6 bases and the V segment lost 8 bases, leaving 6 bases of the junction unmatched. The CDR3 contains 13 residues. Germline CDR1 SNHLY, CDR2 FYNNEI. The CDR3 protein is CASSPGTGDGYTF. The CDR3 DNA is TGTGCCAGCTCTCCCGGGACAGGGGATGGCTACACCTTC. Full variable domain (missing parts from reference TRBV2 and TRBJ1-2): EPEVTQTPSHQVTQMGQEVILRCVPISNHLYFYWYRQILGQKVEFLVSFYNNEISEKSEIFDDQFSVERPDGSNFTLKIRSTKLEDSAMYFCASSPGTGDGYTFGSGTRLTVV.

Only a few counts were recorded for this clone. Here the CDR3 DNA reads TGTGCCAGCAGCCAGGTGGCGACTGAAGCTTTCTTT. It specifies CASSQVATEAFF. The V and J genes are TRBV7-9 and TRBJ1-1; no clear D. The CDR3 runs 12 residues. Trimming cost V 5 bases and J 5 bases, with 9 bases left between them. The germline V gene encodes CDR1 SEHNR and CDR2 FQNEAQ (reference sequence).

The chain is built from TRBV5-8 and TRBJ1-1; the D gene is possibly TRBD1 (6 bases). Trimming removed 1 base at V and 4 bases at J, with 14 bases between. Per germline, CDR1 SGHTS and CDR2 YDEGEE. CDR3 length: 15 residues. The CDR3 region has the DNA TGTGCCAGCAGCTTGCGGCTGGGGGCGGGCACTGAAGCTTTCTTT. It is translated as CASSLRLGAGTEAFF.

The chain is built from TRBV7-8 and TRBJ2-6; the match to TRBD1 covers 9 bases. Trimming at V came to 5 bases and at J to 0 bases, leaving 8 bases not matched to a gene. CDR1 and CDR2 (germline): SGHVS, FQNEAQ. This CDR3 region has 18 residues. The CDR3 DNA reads TGTGCCAGCAGCGGTAGGGGGACAGGGTTCTCTGGGGCCAACGTCCTGACTTTC. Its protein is CASSGRGTGFSGANVLTF.

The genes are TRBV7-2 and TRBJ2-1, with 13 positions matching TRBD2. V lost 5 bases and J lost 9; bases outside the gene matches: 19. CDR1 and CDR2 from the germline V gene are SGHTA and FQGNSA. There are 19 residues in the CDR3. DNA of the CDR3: TGTGCCAGCAGCGCTCCGGGACTAGCGGGGCCCTCCTTTTGGGGTGAGCAGTTCTTC. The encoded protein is CASSAPGLAGPSFWGEQFF.

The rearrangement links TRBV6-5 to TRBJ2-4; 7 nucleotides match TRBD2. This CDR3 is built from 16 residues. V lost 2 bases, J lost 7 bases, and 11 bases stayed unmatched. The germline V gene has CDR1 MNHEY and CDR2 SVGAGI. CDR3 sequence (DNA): TGTGCCAGCAGTTACCTAGGAAGGGGAGGGAATAACATTCAGTACTTC. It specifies CASSYLGRGGNNIQYF.

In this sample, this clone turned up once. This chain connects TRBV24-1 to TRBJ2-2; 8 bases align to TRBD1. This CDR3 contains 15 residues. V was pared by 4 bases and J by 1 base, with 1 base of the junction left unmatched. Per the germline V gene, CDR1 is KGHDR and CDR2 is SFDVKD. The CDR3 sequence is CATSEDRENTGELFF. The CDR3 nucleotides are TGTGCCACCAGTGAGGACAGGGAGAACACCGGGGAGCTGTTTTTT.

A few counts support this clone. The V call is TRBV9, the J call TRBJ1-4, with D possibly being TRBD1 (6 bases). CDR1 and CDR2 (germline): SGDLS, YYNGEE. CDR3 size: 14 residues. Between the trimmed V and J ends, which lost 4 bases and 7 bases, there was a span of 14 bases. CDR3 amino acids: CASSLTTGPEKLFF. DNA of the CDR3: TGTGCCAGCAGCCTAACGACAGGTCCTGAAAAACTGTTTTTT.

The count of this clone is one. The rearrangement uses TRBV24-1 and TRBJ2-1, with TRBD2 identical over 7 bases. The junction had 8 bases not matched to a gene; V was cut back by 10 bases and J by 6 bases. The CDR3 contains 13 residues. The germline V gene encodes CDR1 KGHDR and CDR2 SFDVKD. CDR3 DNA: TGTGCCACTGGCAGGGAGGGTCCCAATGAGCAGTTCTTC. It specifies CATGREGPNEQFF.